This record looks at one T cell receptor beta chain sequence and its context. What it recognizes is unknown. The entry originates in a study of cytomegalovirus exposure and HLA in healthy donors. General observations from the study: Generally TCR sequences proved uncommon, though certain public TCRs appeared in numerous donors. The authors later found most CMV-associated TCR beta chains appeared HLA-restricted. In an earlier analysis, productive rearrangement rates for most beta V segments clustered near 87% or 30%.

13 Jbeta primers and 60 Vbeta primers were used for the PCR. Study processing details: Later reanalysis found around 80 million unique TCR beta chains, about 10 million of them shared. Generated by immunoSEQ multiplex PCR, the TCRdb table keeps only in-frame clones and is missing some. The V and J calls and the clone size are those of that table, but D and trimming were determined from the DNA. The sample lists 150,000 to 200,000 clones, about 80% seen once, with roughly 3.2% in the top ten. Sequenced: PBMCs. The clonotype originates from a man in his forties in good health and CMV-seropositive.

The DNA of the CDR3 is TGTGCCAGCAGTCCCTCGTGGGGGGTTCGTGCCTACGAGCAGTACTTC. Its translation is CASSPSWGVRAYEQYF. This sequence joins TRBV7-9 and TRBJ2-7, with D perhaps matching TRBD2 (6 bases). Germline V lookup: CDR1 SEHNR, CDR2 FQNEAQ (reference sequence). V was trimmed by 6 bases and J by 2 bases, leaving 20 bases between them. This CDR3 region has 16 residues.